This T cell receptor beta chain originates from a study of blood T cell repertoires in COVID-19 (dated by TCRdb to about 2020). In the study overall: The collaborator samples originated in the United States, Italy and Spain and spanned the acute and convalescent phases of COVID-19. Samples came from the ongoing ImmuneRACE study (first 160 participants) plus 1,254 subjects from 6 global collaborators. The repertoires were released in a freely available public database meant as a resource for research on the immune response to SARS-CoV-2. The material from the prospective study consisted of cDNA or gDNA derived from T cells, B-cell-depleted T cells, or PBMCs. A de-identified subject ID, COVID-19 status, age in years and sex were almost always included in the sample metadata. Where available, HLA class I and class II types were taken from metadata supplied by the sample provider and were not determined by assay-based typing. Subjects who had been exposed to COVID-19, were actively infected with it, or had recovered from it provided the deeply sampled blood TCRbeta repertoires that made up the dataset. Broader findings and caveats from the paper: Clinical and demographic metadata were provided uncurated, with the amount varying by source and participant.

Collaborating institutions collected whole blood in K2EDTA tubes following their own protocols. Collaborator samples were shipped for TCRbeta analysis as frozen whole blood, isolated PBMCs, or DNA extracted from either sample type. As concerns this clone: Its antigen is unknown. The input lacks base qualities; no much larger clone sits a single base away.

Germline trimming amounts to 4 bases on V and 5 bases on J, with 12 as the count of junction bases outside the gene matches. CDR3 length: 16 amino acids, cysteine to phenylalanine. Left in the record is the CDR3 DNA by itself, 48 bases read in frame from the first base. CDR1 and CDR2, per the germline V gene (reference sequence), are DFQATT and SNEGSKA. TCRbeta CDR3 regions were amplified from genomic DNA using the immunoSEQ Assay, a bias-controlled multiplex PCR. As for the authors' bioinformatics: The number of nucleated cells in each sample was estimated from the amplification of reference gene primers within the assay. To quantify the absolute abundance of each unique TCRbeta CDR3 rearrangement, sequence reads were collapsed and filtered. Productive Simpson clonality was computed per sample as the square root of Simpson's diversity index over productive rearrangements. Imported from immuneACCESS, the table was reduced by TCRdb to in-frame sequences with V and J called. These copies leave out some clones; in studies compared against another copy, an unresolved V gene accounts for under half, and the cause of the remainder is not known. The V and J calls and clone size come from that table; D and trimming were worked out from the DNA. For this sample the table gives approximately 150,000 clones, of which over 75% were detected only once. The ten largest clones capture 2.5% to 3.5% of the sample.

Material for sequencing was peripheral blood. This sequence originates from a woman aged 55-69 years with active COVID-19. The chain employs TRBV20-1 and TRBJ1-1; 11 junctional bases match TRBD1. The nucleotide sequence reads TGCAGTGCTATTGACCGGGTGGGGACAGGGGGTACTGAAGCTTTCTTT. This gives the protein CSAIDRVGTGGTEAFF.